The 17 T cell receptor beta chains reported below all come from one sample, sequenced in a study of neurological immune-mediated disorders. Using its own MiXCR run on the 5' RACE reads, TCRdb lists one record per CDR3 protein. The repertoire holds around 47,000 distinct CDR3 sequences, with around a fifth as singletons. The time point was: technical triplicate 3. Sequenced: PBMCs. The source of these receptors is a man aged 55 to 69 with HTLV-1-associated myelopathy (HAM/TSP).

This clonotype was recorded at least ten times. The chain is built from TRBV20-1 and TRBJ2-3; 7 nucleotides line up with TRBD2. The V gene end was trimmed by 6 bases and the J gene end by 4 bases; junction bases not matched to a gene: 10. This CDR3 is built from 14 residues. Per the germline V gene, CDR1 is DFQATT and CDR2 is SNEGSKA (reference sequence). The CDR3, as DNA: TGCAGTGCGCACGCGGGAGCCAGCGCAGATACGCAGTATTTT. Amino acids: CSAHAGASADTQYF.

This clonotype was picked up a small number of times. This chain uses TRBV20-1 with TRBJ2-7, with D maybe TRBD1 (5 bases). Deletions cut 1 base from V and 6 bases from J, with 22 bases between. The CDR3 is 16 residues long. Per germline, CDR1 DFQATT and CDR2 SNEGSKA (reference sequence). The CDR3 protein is CSARVGGSLKGREQYF. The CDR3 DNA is TGCAGTGCTAGAGTGGGCGGCAGCCTCAAGGGGCGCGAGCAGTACTTC.

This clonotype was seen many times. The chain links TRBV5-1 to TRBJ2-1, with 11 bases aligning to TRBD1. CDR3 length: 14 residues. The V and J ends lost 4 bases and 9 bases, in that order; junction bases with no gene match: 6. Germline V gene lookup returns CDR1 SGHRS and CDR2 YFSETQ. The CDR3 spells CASSPGTGGAEQFF. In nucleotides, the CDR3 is TGCGCCAGCAGCCCCGGGACAGGGGGGGCTGAGCAGTTCTTC.

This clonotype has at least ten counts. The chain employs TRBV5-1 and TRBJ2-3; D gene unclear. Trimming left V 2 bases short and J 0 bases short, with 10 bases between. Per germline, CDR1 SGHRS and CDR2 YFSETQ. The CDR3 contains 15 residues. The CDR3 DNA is TGCGCCAGCAGCTTACAAGCAGCTAGCACAGATACGCAGTATTTT. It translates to CASSLQAASTDTQYF.

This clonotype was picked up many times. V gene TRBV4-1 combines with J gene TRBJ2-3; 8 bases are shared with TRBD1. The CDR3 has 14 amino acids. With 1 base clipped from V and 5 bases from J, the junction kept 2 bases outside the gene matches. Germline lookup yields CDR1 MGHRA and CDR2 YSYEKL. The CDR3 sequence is CASSQGTGGDTQYF. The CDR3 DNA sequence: TGCGCCAGCAGCCAAGGCACAGGGGGAGATACGCAGTATTTT.

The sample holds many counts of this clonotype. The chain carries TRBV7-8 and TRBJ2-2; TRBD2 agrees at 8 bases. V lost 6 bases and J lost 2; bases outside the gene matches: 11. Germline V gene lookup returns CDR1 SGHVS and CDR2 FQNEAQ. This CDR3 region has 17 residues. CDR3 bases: TGTGCCAGCAGGTCTATTCGGGGGGGAGGAAACACCGGGGAGCTGTTTTTT. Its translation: CASRSIRGGGNTGELFF.

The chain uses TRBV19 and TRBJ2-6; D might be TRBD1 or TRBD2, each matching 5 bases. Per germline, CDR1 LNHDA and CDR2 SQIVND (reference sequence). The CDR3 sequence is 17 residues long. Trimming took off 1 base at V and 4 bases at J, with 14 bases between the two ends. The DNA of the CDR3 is TGTGCCAGTAGTATAGCCGTGGCAGGGACCGGGGCCAACGTCCTGACTTTC. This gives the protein CASSIAVAGTGANVLTF. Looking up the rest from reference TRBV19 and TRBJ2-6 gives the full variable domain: DGGITQSPKYLFRKEGQNVTLSCEQNLNHDAMYWYRQDPGQGLRLIYYSQIVNDFQKGDIAEGYSVSREKKESFPLTVTSAQKNPTAFYLCASSIAVAGTGANVLTFGAGSRLTVL.

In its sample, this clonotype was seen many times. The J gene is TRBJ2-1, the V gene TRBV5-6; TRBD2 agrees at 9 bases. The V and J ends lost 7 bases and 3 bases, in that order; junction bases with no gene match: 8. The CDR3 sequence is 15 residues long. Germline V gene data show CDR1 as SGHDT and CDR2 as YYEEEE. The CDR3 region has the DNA TGTGCCAGCGGAGCGGGAGGCCTCGTCTACAATGAGCAGTTCTTC. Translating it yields CASGAGGLVYNEQFF.

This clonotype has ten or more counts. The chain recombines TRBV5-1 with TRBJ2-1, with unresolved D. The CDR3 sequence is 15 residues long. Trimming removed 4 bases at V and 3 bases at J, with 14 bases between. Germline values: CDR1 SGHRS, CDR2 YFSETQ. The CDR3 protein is CASSPADWNYNEQFF. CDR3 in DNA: TGCGCCAGCAGCCCTGCAGACTGGAACTACAATGAGCAGTTCTTC. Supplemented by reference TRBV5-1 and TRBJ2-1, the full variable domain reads KAGVTQTPRYLIKTRGQQVTLSCSPISGHRSVSWYQQTPGQGLQFLFEYFSETQRNKGNFPGRFSGRQFSNSRSEMNVSTLELGDSALYLCASSPADWNYNEQFFGPGTRLTVL.

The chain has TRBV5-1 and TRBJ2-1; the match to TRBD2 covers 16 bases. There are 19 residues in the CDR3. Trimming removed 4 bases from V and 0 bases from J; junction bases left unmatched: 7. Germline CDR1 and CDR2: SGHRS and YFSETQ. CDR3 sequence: CASSQGLAGGPGSYNEQFF. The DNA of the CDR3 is TGCGCCAGCAGCCAGGGACTAGCGGGGGGGCCGGGCTCCTACAATGAGCAGTTCTTC.

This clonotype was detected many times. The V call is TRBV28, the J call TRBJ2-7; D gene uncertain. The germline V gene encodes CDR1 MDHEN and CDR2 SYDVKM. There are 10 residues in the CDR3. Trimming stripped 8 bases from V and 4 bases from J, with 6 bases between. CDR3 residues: CASSRYEQYF. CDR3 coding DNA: TGTGCCAGCTCGCGGTACGAGCAGTACTTC. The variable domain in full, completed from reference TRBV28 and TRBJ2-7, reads DVKVTQSSRYLVKRTGEKVFLECVQDMDHENMFWYRQDPGLGLRLIYFSYDVKMKEKGDIPEGYSVSREKKERFSLILESASTNQTSMYLCASSRYEQYFGPGTRLTVT.

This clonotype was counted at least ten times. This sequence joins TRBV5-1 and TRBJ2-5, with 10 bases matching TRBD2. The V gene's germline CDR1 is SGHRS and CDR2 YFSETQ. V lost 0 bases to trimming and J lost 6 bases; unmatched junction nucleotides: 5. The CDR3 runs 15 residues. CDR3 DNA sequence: TGCGCCAGCAGCTTGGGGCTAGCGGGAGAGAAGACCCAGTACTTC. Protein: CASSLGLAGEKTQYF.

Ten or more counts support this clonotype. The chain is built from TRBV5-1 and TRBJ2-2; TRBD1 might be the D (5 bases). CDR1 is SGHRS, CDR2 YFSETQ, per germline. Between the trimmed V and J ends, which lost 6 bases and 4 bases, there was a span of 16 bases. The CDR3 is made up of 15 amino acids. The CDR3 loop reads CASTLEGVSTGELFF. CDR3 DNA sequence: TGCGCCAGCACCCTTGAAGGGGTGAGCACCGGGGAGCTGTTTTTT.

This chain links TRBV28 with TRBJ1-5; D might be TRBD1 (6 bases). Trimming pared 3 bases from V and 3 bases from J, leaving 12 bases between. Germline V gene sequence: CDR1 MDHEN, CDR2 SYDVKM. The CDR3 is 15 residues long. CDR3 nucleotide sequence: TGTGCCAGCAGTTTCCTCGGACAGAACAATCAGCCCCAGCATTTT. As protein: CASSFLGQNNQPQHF.

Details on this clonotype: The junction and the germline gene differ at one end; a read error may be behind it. The chain's CDR3 is CSAEGPLNAEAFF. In nucleotides, the CDR3 is TGCAGTGCTGAGGGCCCGCTGAACGCTGAAGCTTTCTTT. The chain joins TRBV20-1 to TRBJ1-1; D not certain. The CDR3 covers 13 residues. Germline CDR1 DFQATT, CDR2 SNEGSKA (reference sequence).

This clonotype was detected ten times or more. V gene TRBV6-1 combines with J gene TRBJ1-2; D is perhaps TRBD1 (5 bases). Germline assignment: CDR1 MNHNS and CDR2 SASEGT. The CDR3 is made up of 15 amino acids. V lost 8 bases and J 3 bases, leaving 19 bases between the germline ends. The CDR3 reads CASAGGGPEDYGYTF. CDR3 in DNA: TGTGCCAGCGCCGGGGGGGGACCGGAGGACTATGGCTACACCTTC.

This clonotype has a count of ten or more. Here the CDR3 DNA reads TGTGCCAGCAGTCCCCTGACAGGGGGGGGTTCCAATGAGCAGTTCTTC. Its translation: CASSPLTGGGSNEQFF. The chain couples TRBV2 to TRBJ2-1, with TRBD1 matching 9 bases. Germline V gene lookup returns CDR1 SNHLY and CDR2 FYNNEI. This CDR3 spans 16 amino acids. V lost 5 bases and J lost 6; bases outside the gene matches: 11.